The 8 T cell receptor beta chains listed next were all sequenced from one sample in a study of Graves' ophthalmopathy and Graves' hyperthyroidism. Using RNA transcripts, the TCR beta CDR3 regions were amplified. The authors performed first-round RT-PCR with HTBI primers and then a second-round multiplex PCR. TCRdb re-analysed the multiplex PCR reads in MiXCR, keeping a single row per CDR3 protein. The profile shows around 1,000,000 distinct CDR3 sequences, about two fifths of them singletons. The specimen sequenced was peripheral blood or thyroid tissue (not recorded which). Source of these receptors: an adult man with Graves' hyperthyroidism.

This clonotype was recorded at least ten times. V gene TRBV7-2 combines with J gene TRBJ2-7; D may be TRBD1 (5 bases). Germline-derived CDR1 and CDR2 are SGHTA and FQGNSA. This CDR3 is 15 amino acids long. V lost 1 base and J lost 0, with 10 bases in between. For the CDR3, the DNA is TGTGCCAGCAGCTTAGGCAGGGTTAGCTCCTACGAGCAGTACTTC. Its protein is CASSLGRVSSYEQYF.

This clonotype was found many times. The CDR3 loop reads CAITDPTPGANVLTF. DNA for the CDR3: TGTGCCATCACCGACCCCACACCTGGGGCCAACGTCCTGACTTTC. The chain uses TRBV10-3 and TRBJ2-6; no clear D gene. Germline V lookup: CDR1 ENHRY, CDR2 SYGVKD. This CDR3 region has 15 residues. V was clipped by 7 bases and J by 2 bases, with 12 bases between them.

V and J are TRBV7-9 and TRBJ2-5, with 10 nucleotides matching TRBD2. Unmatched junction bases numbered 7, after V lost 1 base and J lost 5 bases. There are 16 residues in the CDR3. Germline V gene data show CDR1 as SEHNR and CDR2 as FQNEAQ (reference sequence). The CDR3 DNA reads TGTGCCAGCAGCTTAGTGGCTAGCGGGAGTTGGGAGACCCAGTACTTC. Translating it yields CASSLVASGSWETQYF.

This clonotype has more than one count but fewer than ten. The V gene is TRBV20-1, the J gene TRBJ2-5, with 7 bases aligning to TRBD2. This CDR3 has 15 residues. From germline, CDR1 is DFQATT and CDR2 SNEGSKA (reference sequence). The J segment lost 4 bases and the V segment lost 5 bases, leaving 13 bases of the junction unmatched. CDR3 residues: CSAADGDWGGETQYF. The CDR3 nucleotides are TGCAGTGCTGCGGACGGAGATTGGGGGGGAGAGACCCAGTACTTC.

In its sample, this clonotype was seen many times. The CDR3 nucleotides are TGTGCCAGCAGCTTAGACCTACTGGGGGCTGAAGCTTTCTTT. The encoded protein is CASSLDLLGAEAFF. The chain couples TRBV13 to TRBJ1-1; weak D call: TRBD1 (5 bases). There are 14 residues in the CDR3. From germline, CDR1 is PRHDT and CDR2 FYEKMQ (reference sequence). Trimming pared 1 base from V and 6 bases from J, leaving 12 bases between. Full variable domain (outside the CDR3, taken from reference TRBV13 and TRBJ1-1): AAGVIQSPRHLIKEKRETATLKCYPIPRHDTVYWYQQGPGQDPQFLISFYEKMQSDKGSIPDRFSAQQFSDYHSELNMSSLELGDSALYFCASSLDLLGAEAFFGQGTRLTVV.

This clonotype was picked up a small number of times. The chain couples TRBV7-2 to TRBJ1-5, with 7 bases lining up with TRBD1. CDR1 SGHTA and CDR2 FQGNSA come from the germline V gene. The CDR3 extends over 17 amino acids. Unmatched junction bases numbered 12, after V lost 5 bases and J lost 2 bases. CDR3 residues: CASSVGAGGVGNQPQHF. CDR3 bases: TGTGCCAGCAGCGTGGGGGCAGGGGGTGTGGGCAATCAGCCCCAGCATTTT.

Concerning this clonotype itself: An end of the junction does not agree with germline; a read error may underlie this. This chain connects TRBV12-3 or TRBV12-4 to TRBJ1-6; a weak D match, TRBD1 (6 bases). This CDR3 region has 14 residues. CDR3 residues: CASSWGADNPPLHF. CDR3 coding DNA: TGTGCCAGCAGTTGGGGGGCGGATAATCCACCCCTCCACTTT.

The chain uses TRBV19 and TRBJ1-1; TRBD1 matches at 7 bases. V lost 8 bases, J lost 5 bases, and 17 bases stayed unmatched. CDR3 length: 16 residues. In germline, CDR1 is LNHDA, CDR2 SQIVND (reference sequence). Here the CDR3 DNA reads TGTGCCAGTGCCCCGACAGGGAGCTTCTGGGGGACTGAAGCTTTCTTT. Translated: CASAPTGSFWGTEAFF. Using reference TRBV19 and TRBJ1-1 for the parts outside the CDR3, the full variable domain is DGGITQSPKYLFRKEGQNVTLSCEQNLNHDAMYWYRQDPGQGLRLIYYSQIVNDFQKGDIAEGYSVSREKKESFPLTVTSAQKNPTAFYLCASAPTGSFWGTEAFFGQGTRLTVV.